The present TCR beta chain was sequenced within a study of cytomegalovirus exposure and HLA in healthy donors. General study findings and limits: Some public TCRs appeared in many individuals, while most sequences were rare. In a later analysis, a missense DCLRE1C variant was linked to TCR beta V- and J-gene trimming.

This PCR relied on a set of 60 Vbeta primers and 13 Jbeta primers. Repertoires were generated with immunoSEQ multiplex PCR, while TCRdb's copy carries only in-frame clones and drops some. There are about 140,000 clones in the sample, with around 2.2% held by the top ten. Germline-derived CDR1 and CDR2 are LGHNA and YSLEER. With V trimmed by 1 base and J by 5 bases, 7 bases remained unmatched. This CDR3 region has 16 residues. As for this clone: The antigen is not known.

The sample comprised PBMCs. The V call is TRBV4-3, the J call TRBJ2-2; the match to TRBD1 covers 7 bases. The sequence came from a woman between 18 and 30 years old in good health and CMV-seronegative. The CDR3 sequence is CASSQATGQETGELFF. CDR3 in DNA: TGCGCCAGCAGCCAAGCAACAGGACAGGAAACCGGGGAGCTGTTTTTT.